This T cell receptor beta chain was identified during a study of T-cell reconstitution after alpha-beta-depleted transplantation in children (dated by TCRdb to the mid-2010s). For context, the study as a whole: Using TCR repertoire profiling, the study quantitatively followed how T-cell immune reconstitution unfolded in children after TCRalphabeta/CD19-depleted allogeneic hematopoietic cell transplantation.

The germline V gene (reference sequence) gives CDR1 as SEHNR and CDR2 as FQNEAQ. Inclusive of the bounding cysteine and phenylalanine, the CDR3 is 13 residues long. The sequence is cut down to CDR3 DNA, 39 bases in frame from base 1. V lost 2 bases and J lost 5 bases; the stretch between them is 8 bases long. Library preparation employed PCR. Sequenced using an Illumina HiSeq 2500. TCR libraries were prepared with molecular barcoding, using unique molecular identifiers to normalize TCRbeta repertoire quantification. Through fastp at Q25 and MiXCR, TCRdb rebuilt clones from the public reads, retaining in-frame beta chains. Rows with one shared CDR3 protein collapse into an entry with the most common genes and DNA. Present in this sample are around 960,000 distinct CDR3 sequences, 25% to 35% of which were seen just once. Jointly, the top ten make up over 25% of the sample. This specimen's treatment or condition label, interpreted: allogeneic hematopoietic cell transplantation with graft depleted of TCRalphabeta T cells and CD19 B cells. The children who served as transplant recipients had been given grafts of TCRalphabeta/CD19-depleted allogeneic hematopoietic cells.

This clonotype appeared many times. The antigen it binds to is not known. No much larger clonotype is one base removed from it; base qualities were not supplied. What the work shows at the level of the full study, not this receptor alone: The frequencies of hyperexpanded clones fell over the following months, and after one year, T-cell counts and TCRbeta diversity were mostly attributed to newly produced T cells. The apparently early recovery of alphabetaT-cell counts about two months after transplant reportedly depended on only several hundred rapidly expanded clones that came from non-depleted graft cells. In some patients, the high TCRbeta diversity seen at day 60 was put down to recipient T cells and intrathymic progenitors that had survived conditioning.

The sequence joins TRBV7-9 to TRBJ2-3, with the D segment identity uncertain. The TCR was taken from a boy under three years old who had a stem cell transplant for SCID, so the T cells may come from the graft donor. Sample: PBMCs, mostly from graft donor cells, taken 360 days after TCRalphabeta/CD19-depleted stem cell transplant. The nucleotides are TGTGCCAGCAGCTTAACAAGCTTAGATACGCAGTATTTT. It specifies CASSLTSLDTQYF.